Sequencing of this T cell receptor (beta chain) was carried out in a study of CXCR3-negative and CXCR3-positive naive CD8 T cells. CDR3 length: 14 amino acids. Germline V lookup: CDR1 SQVTM, CDR2 ANQGSEA. Remarks on this clonotype: Its cognate antigen is unknown.

5' RACE with UMI labels generated the TRB cDNA libraries. TCRdb re-called the 5' RACE reads, yielding one record per CDR3 amino acid sequence without DNA. The listing contains about 110,000 distinct CDR3 sequences. Findings and limits, study-wide: Whereas memory cells differed, naive CXCR3-negative and CXCR3-positive cells shared similar TRBV-TRBJ usage. Relative to CXCR3-negative naive cells, CXCR3-positive naive cells had more hydrophobic TRB CDR3s.

Each CD8+ T cell subset was sorted in triplicate, 300,000 cells each. A CD45RO-CCR7+CD27+CD95- profile was what naive CD8+ T cells displayed. The sample was naive CXCR3+ CD8+ T cells from blood. Stated subset: CD45RO-CCR7+CD27+CD95- naive CD8+ T cells expressing CXCR3 (TNR3+). The source of this sequence is a human donor in good health. Some clones in this sample may be carry-over from other donors' samples. V usage is TRBV29-1 and J usage is TRBJ1-1; TCRdb indicates TRBD1, and absent DNA this call remains unverified. The CDR3 loop is CSVYRVERNTEAFF. The variable domain in full, completed from reference TRBV29-1 and TRBJ1-1, reads SAVISQKPSRDICQRGTSLTIQCQVDSQVTMMFWYRQQPGQSLTLIATANQGSEATYESGFVIDKFPISRPNLTFSTLTVSNMSPEDSSIYLCSVYRVERNTEAFFGQGTRLTVV.